These 25 T cell receptor beta chains share one sample of origin, sequenced in a study of T cell responses to AZD1222 COVID-19 vaccine. The repertoire was sequenced with immunoSEQ multiplex PCR; TCRdb's copy has only in-frame clones and lacks some. The table lists 150,000 or so clones, roughly 90% of them singletons. Sample: peripheral blood, taken on day 0 of AZD1222 vaccination. These TCRs come from an adult in good health.

This chain uses TRBV24-1 with TRBJ2-2; a possible D gene is TRBD1 (5 bases). This CDR3 comprises 14 residues. CDR1 is KGHDR and CDR2 is SFDVKD in the germline V gene. Trimming cost V 4 bases and J 6 bases, with 11 bases left between them. The CDR3: CATSEGARAGELFF. The CDR3 DNA follows: TGTGCCACCAGTGAAGGGGCAAGGGCCGGGGAGCTGTTTTTT.

V usage is TRBV4-1 and J usage is TRBJ1-5; weak D call: TRBD1 (5 bases). The CDR3 covers 15 residues. Trimming cost V 0 bases and J 6 bases, with 12 bases left between them. CDR1 is MGHRA, CDR2 YSYEKL, per germline. In DNA, the CDR3 is TGCGCCAGCAGCCAAGATCGCGGGGGGGGTCAGCCCCAGCATTTT. It translates to CASSQDRGGGQPQHF.

The chain links TRBV7-9 to TRBJ1-1; a weak D match, TRBD1 (6 bases). Germline CDR1 SEHNR, CDR2 FQNEAQ (reference sequence). The CDR3 runs to 14 residues. Trimming left V 4 bases short and J 5 bases short, with 14 bases between. This CDR3 is CASSSHRAETEAFF. The CDR3, as DNA: TGTGCCAGCAGCTCCCACAGGGCTGAAACTGAAGCTTTCTTT.

V usage is TRBV7-9 and J usage is TRBJ1-1; a possible D gene is TRBD1 (5 bases). Trimming left V 0 bases short and J 7 bases short, with 9 bases between. Germline CDR1 and CDR2: SEHNR and FQNEAQ (reference sequence). The CDR3 covers 13 residues. The CDR3 loop is CASSLAQGIEAFF. The CDR3 bases are TGTGCCAGCAGCTTAGCGCAGGGCATTGAAGCTTTCTTT.

The V and J genes are TRBV27 and TRBJ2-1; a possible D gene is TRBD2 (7 bases). The CDR3 has 13 residues. Germline V gives CDR1 MNHEY, CDR2 SMNVEV (reference sequence). V shed 8 bases and J shed 0 bases, with 8 bases lying between them. CDR3 coding DNA: TGTGCCAGCGGGGGGGCCTCCTACAATGAGCAGTTCTTC. Translation: CASGGASYNEQFF.

This clone has just a few counts. The genes are TRBV6-2 or TRBV6-3 and TRBJ2-7; D possibly corresponds to TRBD1 (5 bases). The CDR3 spans 13 residues. Trimming stripped 2 bases from V and 5 bases from J, with 10 bases between. CDR1 is MNHEY, CDR2 SVGEGT, per germline. CDR3 sequence reads: CASSYGRDNEQYF. CDR3 nucleotides: TGTGCCAGCAGTTACGGCAGGGATAACGAGCAGTACTTC.

The chain has TRBV28 and TRBJ2-7, with unresolved D. With 4 bases removed from V and 5 bases from J, the gap between germline ends came to 9 bases. Germline values: CDR1 MDHEN, CDR2 SYDVKM. The CDR3 spans 12 residues. The DNA for the CDR3 is TGTGCCAGCAGTTACGTTTGGGACGAGCAGTACTTC. Amino acid sequence: CASSYVWDEQYF.

This clone was recorded once. The rearrangement links TRBV2 to TRBJ2-6; D gene ambiguous. The length of the CDR3 is 15 residues. Germline loops: CDR1 SNHLY, CDR2 FYNNEI. Trimming stripped 7 bases from V and 2 bases from J, with 12 bases between. This chain's CDR3 is CASTPLWAGANVLTF. CDR3 DNA: TGTGCCAGCACCCCCTTGTGGGCTGGGGCCAACGTCCTGACTTTC.

This clone was seen a few times. The gene calls are TRBV9 and TRBJ2-5; D uncertain. V was trimmed by 0 bases and J by 5 bases, leaving 11 bases between them. Looked up from germline, CDR1 is SGDLS and CDR2 is YYNGEE. This CDR3 has 14 amino acids. The DNA for the CDR3 is TGTGCCAGCAGCGTAGAGGCCTCGGAGGAGACCCAGTACTTC. The encoded protein is CASSVEASEETQYF.

The gene calls are TRBV2 and TRBJ1-4, with TRBD1 as a possible D gene (5 bases). V was cut by 8 bases and J by 0 bases, with 13 bases left in between. CDR1 and CDR2 (germline): SNHLY, FYNNEI. This CDR3 has 15 amino acids. CDR3 residues: CASFGWGSTNEKLFF. The CDR3 region has the DNA TGTGCCAGCTTCGGATGGGGCTCAACTAATGAAAAACTGTTTTTT. The variable domain in full, with the rest retrieved from reference TRBV2 and TRBJ1-4, is EPEVTQTPSHQVTQMGQEVILRCVPISNHLYFYWYRQILGQKVEFLVSFYNNEISEKSEIFDDQFSVERPDGSNFTLKIRSTKLEDSAMYFCASFGWGSTNEKLFFGSGTQLSVL.

The genes are TRBV14 and TRBJ1-2, with D possibly matching TRBD1 (6 bases). The V gene's germline CDR1 is SGHDN and CDR2 FVKESK. The CDR3 loop spans 13 amino acids. The V and J ends lost 5 bases and 5 bases respectively, with 12 bases between them. The CDR3 region is CASSYGTNYGYTF. CDR3 DNA sequence: TGTGCCAGCAGCTACGGGACAAATTATGGCTACACCTTC.

The genes are TRBV13 and TRBJ2-3, with D possibly called TRBD1 or TRBD2 (5 bases each). V gave up 8 bases and J gave up 0 bases, with 12 bases separating them. This CDR3 region has 14 residues. Germline V gene lookup returns CDR1 PRHDT and CDR2 FYEKMQ (reference sequence). In DNA form, the CDR3 reads TGTGCCAGCCGAGGGACGTCTAGCACAGATACGCAGTATTTT. Its protein is CASRGTSSTDTQYF.

This clone was found once. The chain couples TRBV9 to TRBJ2-4; D gene unclear. CDR3 length equals 16 residues. In germline, CDR1 is SGDLS, CDR2 YYNGEE. The V end lost 2 bases, the J end lost 1 base, and 13 bases lay between the germline ends. The CDR3 is CASSVGEDRAKNIQYF. The DNA for the CDR3 is TGTGCCAGCAGCGTTGGGGAAGATAGGGCCAAAAACATTCAGTACTTC.

The chain employs TRBV4-3 and TRBJ2-3; 13 bases are a match to TRBD2. Trimming at V came to 4 bases and at J to 2 bases, leaving 3 bases not matched to a gene. Looked up from germline, CDR1 is LGHNA and CDR2 is YSLEER. The CDR3 length is 16 residues. DNA for the CDR3: TGCGCCAGCAGCCGCGGGACTAGCGGGAACACAGATACGCAGTATTTT. Translating it yields CASSRGTSGNTDTQYF.

The chain employs TRBV19 and TRBJ1-2, with D unclear. Germline values: CDR1 LNHDA, CDR2 SQIVND (reference sequence). The ends were cut back, 7 bases at V and 5 bases at J, with 14 bases in the middle. The CDR3 is made up of 13 amino acids. DNA for the CDR3: TGTGCCAGTACCGACTCCACCCGGTATGGCTACACCTTC. Translated, it gives CASTDSTRYGYTF.

The chain recombines TRBV20-1 with TRBJ1-2, with unresolved D. V shed 3 bases and J shed 3 bases, with 11 bases lying between them. CDR1 and CDR2 (germline): DFQATT, SNEGSKA (reference sequence). This CDR3 is built from 13 residues. Here the CDR3 reads CSASNSGDYGYTF. CDR3 in DNA: TGCAGTGCTAGTAACAGCGGCGACTATGGCTACACCTTC.

The rearrangement links TRBV28 to TRBJ2-1; the match to TRBD1 covers 9 bases. This CDR3 comprises 19 residues. Per germline, CDR1 MDHEN and CDR2 SYDVKM. V was clipped by 5 bases and J by 5 bases; unmatched bases: 19. The CDR3 bases are TGTGCCAGCAGTCCCCAGGGTACCGGGACAGGGAGGTTGGACAATGAGCAGTTCTTC. Translation gives CASSPQGTGTGRLDNEQFF.

This chain links TRBV6-6 with TRBJ1-2; no clear D. The V end lost 2 bases, the J end lost 1 base, and 8 bases lay between the germline ends. The V gene's germline CDR1 is MNHNY and CDR2 SVGAGI (reference sequence). The CDR3 is 14 amino acids. This CDR3 reads CASSYTANNYGYTF. The CDR3 DNA sequence: TGTGCCAGCAGTTACACTGCCAATAACTATGGCTACACCTTC.

The chain combines TRBV11-2 with TRBJ2-1; 8 bases agree with TRBD1. The J segment lost 6 bases and the V segment lost 0 bases, leaving 10 bases of the junction unmatched. The CDR3 sequence is 17 residues long. Germline V lookup: CDR1 SGHAT, CDR2 FQNNGV. This chain's CDR3 is CASSLETPGQVSNEQFF. DNA for the CDR3: TGTGCCAGCAGCTTAGAAACCCCGGGACAGGTTTCCAATGAGCAGTTCTTC.

This clone was recorded once. The V gene is TRBV30, the J gene TRBJ2-2; tentative D call: TRBD1 (5 bases). CDR1 is GTSNPN and CDR2 is SVGIG in the germline V gene (reference sequence). Trimming stripped 3 bases from V and 3 bases from J, with 11 bases between. The CDR3 has 14 residues. CDR3 nucleotides: TGTGCCTGGAGACCGGACACTTACACCGGGGAGCTGTTTTTT. Translation gives CAWRPDTYTGELFF.

The gene calls are TRBV3-1 (or the pseudogene TRBV3-2) and TRBJ1-2; maybe TRBD1 (5 bases). V was shortened by 1 base and J by 8 bases, with 14 bases between the two germline ends. The CDR3 loop spans 14 amino acids. Germline assignment: CDR1 LGHDT and CDR2 YNNKEL (reference sequence). CDR3 nucleotides: TGTGCCAGCAGCCAAGCGGCCAGGGAAGTGGGCTACACCTTC. Translation gives CASSQAAREVGYTF.

The V gene is TRBV7-8, the J gene TRBJ2-7, with D possibly being TRBD1 (5 bases). V lost 5 bases, J lost 0 bases, and 17 bases lay in between. Germline V CDR1 and CDR2: SGHVS, FQNEAQ. The CDR3 covers 16 residues. Written as DNA, the CDR3 is TGTGCCAGCAGCCCTCTTGCCGGAACAGGCTCCTACGAGCAGTACTTC. Translated: CASSPLAGTGSYEQYF. Using reference TRBV7-8 and TRBJ2-7 for the parts outside the CDR3, the full variable domain is GAGVSQSPRYKVAKRGQDVALRCDPISGHVSLFWYQQALGQGPEFLTYFQNEAQLDKSGLPSDRFFAERPEGSVSTLKIQRTQQEDSAVYLCASSPLAGTGSYEQYFGPGTRLTVT.

The chain employs TRBV9 and TRBJ1-3, with unresolved D. The CDR3 is made up of 14 amino acids. The ends were cut back, 2 bases at V and 0 bases at J, with 6 bases in the middle. In germline, CDR1 is SGDLS, CDR2 YYNGEE. CDR3 sequence (DNA): TGTGCCAGCAGCGTGGACTCCTCTGGAAACACCATATATTTT. This codes for CASSVDSSGNTIYF. Supplemented by reference TRBV9 and TRBJ1-3, the full variable domain reads DSGVTQTPKHLITATGQRVTLRCSPRSGDLSVYWYQQSLDQGLQFLIQYYNGEERAKGNILERFSAQQFPDLHSELNLSSLELGDSALYFCASSVDSSGNTIYFGEGSWLTVV.

The rearrangement links TRBV11-2 to TRBJ2-1; no reliable D call. Germline V gives CDR1 SGHAT, CDR2 FQNNGV. This CDR3 comprises 14 residues. With 1 base removed from V and 6 bases from J, the gap between germline ends came to 10 bases. CDR3 amino acids: CASSLVGGINEQFF. Here the CDR3 DNA reads TGTGCCAGCAGCTTAGTCGGCGGAATCAATGAGCAGTTCTTC.

J is TRBJ2-3 and V is TRBV3-1 (or the pseudogene TRBV3-2), with D possibly being TRBD2 (7 bases). CDR1 is LGHDT, CDR2 YNNKEL, per germline (reference sequence). V gave up 1 base and J gave up 2 bases, with 13 bases separating them. This CDR3 contains 16 residues. CDR3 nucleotides: TGTGCCAGCAGCCAAGCAAGGGGGGGCCCCACAGATACGCAGTATTTT. Translating it yields CASSQARGGPTDTQYF.